These 18 T cell receptor beta chains originate from one sample sequenced in a study of Ad26.COV2.S vaccination and SARS-CoV-2 variants. The treatment here: roughly 20 received Ad26.COV2.S at low or high dose, single or two shots; 5 received placebo; per-sample allocation not given. Each sample was drawn 63 days after the first injection (of vaccine or placebo). The table came from immunoSEQ multiplex PCR; TCRdb's copy has only in-frame clones and leaves some out. Here the sample spans about 460,000 clones, 80% to 90% being singletons. The source was peripheral blood, collected in a trial of Ad26.COV2.S vaccine versus placebo. The receptors originated from a person between 18 and 65 years old who received the Ad26.COV2.S COVID-19 vaccine or a placebo.

This chain links TRBV27 with TRBJ2-3; 9 nucleotides match TRBD2. With 4 bases clipped from V and 1 base from J, the junction kept 6 bases outside the gene matches. The CDR3 sequence is 16 residues long. Germline CDR1 and CDR2: MNHEY and SMNVEV (reference sequence). CDR3 DNA: TGTGCCAGCAGTTCCTCGGGACTAGCCGGCACAGATACGCAGTATTTT. It specifies CASSSSGLAGTDTQYF.

The genes are TRBV19 and TRBJ1-4; TRBD1 might be the D (5 bases). Looked up from germline, CDR1 is LNHDA and CDR2 is SQIVND (reference sequence). The CDR3 is 16 amino acids. V shed 3 bases and J shed 0 bases, with 11 bases lying between them. The CDR3 bases are TGTGCCAGTAGTATTTCCGGGGCACCAACTAATGAAAAACTGTTTTTT. This sequence encodes CASSISGAPTNEKLFF.

The CDR3 DNA is TGTGCCAGCAGTTACTCCGGGACACTGAACACTGAAGCTTTCTTT. Translation: CASSYSGTLNTEAFF. The gene calls are TRBV6-5 and TRBJ1-1; D might be TRBD1 (6 bases). The ends were cut back, 0 bases at V and 0 bases at J, with 8 bases in the middle. This CDR3 has 15 residues. Per the germline V gene, CDR1 is MNHEY and CDR2 is SVGAGI.

For the CDR3, the DNA is TGTGCCAGCAGTTTATTCGGACAGTCCTACGAGCAGTACTTC. This sequence encodes CASSLFGQSYEQYF. The chain combines TRBV27 with TRBJ2-7, with a possible D match to TRBD1 (6 bases). Germline V CDR1 and CDR2: MNHEY, SMNVEV (reference sequence). The CDR3 has 14 residues. Trimming shortened V by 1 base and J by 1 base, and 8 bases separated the two germline ends.

The chain has TRBV15 and TRBJ1-4, with a tentative D call TRBD1 (5 bases). CDR3 length equals 16 residues. V shed 0 bases and J shed 4 bases, with 12 bases lying between them. Germline V CDR1 and CDR2: LNHNV, YYDKDF (reference sequence). The CDR3 here is CATSRDRGGSNEKLFF. The CDR3 bases are TGTGCCACCAGCAGAGATCGGGGGGGAAGTAATGAAAAACTGTTTTTT.

The chain employs TRBV5-1 and TRBJ2-3, with D perhaps matching TRBD2 (5 bases). Germline CDR1 and CDR2: SGHRS and YFSETQ. The CDR3 totals 14 residues. V shed 0 bases and J shed 2 bases, with 7 bases lying between them. CDR3 loop: CASSLVGLTDTQYF. The CDR3 bases are TGCGCCAGCAGCTTGGTCGGACTCACAGATACGCAGTATTTT.

The chain carries TRBV7-9 and TRBJ2-7; 13 bases line up with TRBD2. J gave up 2 bases and V 3 bases, and 4 bases lay outside the gene matches. Germline V gene data show CDR1 as SEHNR and CDR2 as FQNEAQ (reference sequence). The CDR3 is 16 amino acids. The chain's CDR3 is CASSFGTSGKAYEQYF. The DNA of the CDR3 is TGTGCCAGCAGCTTCGGGACTAGCGGGAAAGCCTACGAGCAGTACTTC.

The chain links TRBV18 to TRBJ1-1; D remains unclear. The CDR3 extends over 13 amino acids. V was pared by 5 bases and J by 4 bases, with 11 bases between. Germline V gene data show CDR1 as KGHSH and CDR2 as LQKENI. For the CDR3, the DNA is TGTGCCAGCTCAGAGGGCAGAAGCACTGAAGCTTTCTTT. Amino acid sequence: CASSEGRSTEAFF. Complete variable domain (other parts from reference TRBV18 and TRBJ1-1): NAGVMQNPRHLVRRRGQEARLRCSPMKGHSHVYWYRQLPEEGLKFMVYLQKENIIDESGMPKERFSAEFPKEGPSILRIQQVVRGDSAAYFCASSEGRSTEAFFGQGTRLTVV.

The chain joins TRBV5-8 to TRBJ1-5; D gene ambiguous. The CDR3 runs to 16 residues. Trimming stripped 0 bases from V and 4 bases from J, with 14 bases between. CDR1 is SGHTS and CDR2 is YDEGEE in the germline V gene. This chain's CDR3 is CASSLAGTMRNQPQHF. CDR3 DNA: TGTGCCAGCAGCTTGGCGGGCACCATGAGGAATCAGCCCCAGCATTTT.

V and J are TRBV29-1 and TRBJ1-5, with D hard to call. The CDR3 is 14 amino acids. Trimming took 4 bases from V and 0 from J, leaving 10 bases between them. From germline, CDR1 is SQVTM and CDR2 ANQGSEA. The CDR3 here is CSVGSLNSNQPQHF. As DNA, the CDR3 is TGCAGCGTTGGCAGTTTAAATAGCAATCAGCCCCAGCATTTT.

The chain recombines TRBV6-2 or TRBV6-3 with TRBJ2-1; the D is unclear. CDR3 length: 15 amino acids. With 2 bases removed from V and 3 bases from J, the gap between germline ends came to 11 bases. The V gene's germline CDR1 is MNHEY and CDR2 SVGEGT. The CDR3 protein is CASSYPRRSYNEQFF. CDR3 sequence (DNA): TGTGCCAGCAGTTACCCTAGAAGGAGCTACAATGAGCAGTTCTTC.

V and J are TRBV6-5 and TRBJ2-5, with TRBD2 matching 8 bases. Germline values: CDR1 MNHEY, CDR2 SVGAGI. CDR3 length: 15 residues. Trimming cost V 8 bases and J 4 bases; bases outside gene matches: 12. CDR3 region: CASRVIVAGIETQYF. CDR3 sequence (DNA): TGTGCCAGCCGAGTGATTGTAGCGGGGATAGAGACCCAGTACTTC.

This clone showed up just a few times. This chain connects TRBV7-9 to TRBJ2-7; tentative D call: TRBD2 (6 bases). Trimming shortened V by 6 bases and J by 2 bases, and 11 bases separated the two germline ends. Germline CDR1 reads SEHNR; CDR2 reads FQNEAQ (reference sequence). This CDR3 is built from 13 residues. The CDR3 loop is CASSRGTAYEQYF. For the CDR3, the DNA is TGTGCCAGCAGTCGCGGGACGGCCTACGAGCAGTACTTC. The full variable domain, its missing parts supplied by reference TRBV7-9 and TRBJ2-7, is DTGVSQNPRHKITKRGQNVTFRCDPISEHNRLYWYRQTLGQGPEFLTYFQNEAQLEKSRLLSDRFSAERPKGSFSTLEIQRTEQGDSAMYLCASSRGTAYEQYFGPGTRLTVT.

The rearrangement links TRBV27 to TRBJ2-3; no clear D gene. The CDR3 covers 14 residues. V was clipped by 6 bases and J by 1 base, with 11 bases between them. Per the germline V gene, CDR1 is MNHEY and CDR2 is SMNVEV (reference sequence). The CDR3 DNA is TGTGCCAGCAGCCTAGGATATCGCACAGATACGCAGTATTTT. Protein: CASSLGYRTDTQYF.

The chain employs TRBV27 and TRBJ2-1; 7 nucleotides match TRBD2. The CDR3 runs 13 residues. The V gene end was trimmed by 7 bases and the J gene end by 7 bases; junction bases not matched to a gene: 7. CDR1 and CDR2 from the germline V gene are MNHEY and SMNVEV (reference sequence). The chain's CDR3 is CASTSGPFNEQFF. The CDR3 DNA reads TGTGCCAGCACTAGCGGACCCTTTAATGAGCAGTTCTTC.

The V and J genes are TRBV7-6 and TRBJ2-3, with unresolved D. The CDR3 is 15 residues long. The germline gives CDR1 SGHVS, CDR2 FNYEAQ. Trimming pared 4 bases from V and 3 bases from J, leaving 14 bases between. CDR3 DNA sequence: TGTGCCAGCAGCTACGACTCTAGACGAACAGATACGCAGTATTTT. Protein sequence: CASSYDSRRTDTQYF.

The V call is TRBV29-1, the J call TRBJ1-4; D remains ambiguous. Between the trimmed V and J ends, which lost 2 bases and 8 bases, there was a span of 12 bases. The germline CDR1 and CDR2 sequences are SQVTM and ANQGSEA. The length of the CDR3 is 13 residues. The CDR3 DNA is TGCAGCGTTGAAAGAGGATTTGGGGAAAAACTGTTTTTT. It encodes CSVERGFGEKLFF.

This clone was detected only once. The chain couples TRBV5-1 to TRBJ1-3, with D perhaps TRBD1 (5 bases). The V gene's germline CDR1 is SGHRS and CDR2 YFSETQ. V gave up 3 bases and J gave up 0 bases, with 10 bases separating them. There are 15 residues in the CDR3. The CDR3 loop is CASSSGGASGNTIYF. The CDR3 DNA sequence: TGCGCCAGCAGCTCTGGTGGGGCCTCTGGAAACACCATATATTTT.